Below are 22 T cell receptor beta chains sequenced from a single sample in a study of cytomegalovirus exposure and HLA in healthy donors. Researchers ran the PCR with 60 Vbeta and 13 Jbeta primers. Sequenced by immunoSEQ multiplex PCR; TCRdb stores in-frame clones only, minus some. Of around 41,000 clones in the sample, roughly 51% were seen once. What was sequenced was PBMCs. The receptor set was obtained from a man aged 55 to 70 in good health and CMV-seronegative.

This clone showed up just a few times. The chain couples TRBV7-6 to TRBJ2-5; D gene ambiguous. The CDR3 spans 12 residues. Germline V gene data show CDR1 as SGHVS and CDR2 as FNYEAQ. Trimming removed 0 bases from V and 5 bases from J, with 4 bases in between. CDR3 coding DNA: TGTGCCAGCAGCTTAGCACGGGAGACCCAGTACTTC. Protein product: CASSLARETQYF.

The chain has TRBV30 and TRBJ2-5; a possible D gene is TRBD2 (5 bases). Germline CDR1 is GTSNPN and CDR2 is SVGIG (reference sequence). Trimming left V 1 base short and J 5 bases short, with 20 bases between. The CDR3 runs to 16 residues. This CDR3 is CAWSGGSLGRRETQYF. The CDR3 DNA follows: TGTGCCTGGAGTGGAGGCAGTTTAGGGCGGAGGGAGACCCAGTACTTC.

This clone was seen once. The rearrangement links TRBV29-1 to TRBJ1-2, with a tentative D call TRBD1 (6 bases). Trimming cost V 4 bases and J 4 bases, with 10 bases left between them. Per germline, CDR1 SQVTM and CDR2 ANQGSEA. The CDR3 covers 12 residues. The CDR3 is CSVVTGVYGYTF. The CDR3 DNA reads TGCAGCGTTGTGACAGGAGTCTATGGCTACACCTTC. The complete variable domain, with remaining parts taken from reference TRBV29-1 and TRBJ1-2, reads SAVISQKPSRDICQRGTSLTIQCQVDSQVTMMFWYRQQPGQSLTLIATANQGSEATYESGFVIDKFPISRPNLTFSTLTVSNMSPEDSSIYLCSVVTGVYGYTFGSGTRLTVV.

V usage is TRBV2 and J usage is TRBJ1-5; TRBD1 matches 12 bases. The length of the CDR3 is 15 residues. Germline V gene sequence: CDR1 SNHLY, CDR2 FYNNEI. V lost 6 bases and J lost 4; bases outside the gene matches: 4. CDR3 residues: CASRLGQGANQPQHF. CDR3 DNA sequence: TGTGCCAGCAGGCTGGGACAGGGGGCAAATCAGCCCCAGCATTTT.

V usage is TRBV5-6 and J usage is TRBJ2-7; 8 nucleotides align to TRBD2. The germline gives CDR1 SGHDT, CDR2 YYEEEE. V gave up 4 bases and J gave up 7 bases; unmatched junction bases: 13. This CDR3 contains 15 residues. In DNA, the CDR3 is TGTGCCAGCAGCCCCTCTGGCGGGAGGCGTTGGGAGCAGTACTTC. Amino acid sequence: CASSPSGGRRWEQYF.

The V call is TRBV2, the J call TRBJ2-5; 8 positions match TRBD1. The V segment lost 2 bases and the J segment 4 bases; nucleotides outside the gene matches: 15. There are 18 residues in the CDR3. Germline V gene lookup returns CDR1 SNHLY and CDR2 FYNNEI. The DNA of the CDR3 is TGTGCCAGCAGTGAAAGGGGGTGGGCAGGGGGCGGCTCAGAGACCCAGTACTTC. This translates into CASSERGWAGGGSETQYF.

CDR3: CASSLGDSNEKLFF. CDR3 coding DNA: TGCGCCAGCAGCTTGGGAGACAGTAATGAAAAACTGTTTTTT. J is TRBJ1-4 and V is TRBV5-1; maybe TRBD1 (5 bases). The CDR3 covers 14 residues. Trimming cost V 0 bases and J 4 bases, with 7 bases left between them. Germline V lookup: CDR1 SGHRS, CDR2 YFSETQ. Full variable domain (missing parts from reference TRBV5-1 and TRBJ1-4): KAGVTQTPRYLIKTRGQQVTLSCSPISGHRSVSWYQQTPGQGLQFLFEYFSETQRNKGNFPGRFSGRQFSNSRSEMNVSTLELGDSALYLCASSLGDSNEKLFFGSGTQLSVL.

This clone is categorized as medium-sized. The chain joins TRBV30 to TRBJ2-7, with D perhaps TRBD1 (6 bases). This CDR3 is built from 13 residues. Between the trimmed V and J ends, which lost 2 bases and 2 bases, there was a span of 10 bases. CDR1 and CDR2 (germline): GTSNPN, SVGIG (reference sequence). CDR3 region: CAWSRTVAYEQYF. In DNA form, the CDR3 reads TGTGCCTGGAGTAGGACAGTAGCCTACGAGCAGTACTTC.

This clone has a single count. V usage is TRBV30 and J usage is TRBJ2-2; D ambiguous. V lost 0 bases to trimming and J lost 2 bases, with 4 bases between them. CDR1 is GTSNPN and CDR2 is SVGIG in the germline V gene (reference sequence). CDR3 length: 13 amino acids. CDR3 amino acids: CAWSVSNTGELFF. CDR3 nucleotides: TGTGCCTGGAGTGTAAGCAACACCGGGGAGCTGTTTTTT.

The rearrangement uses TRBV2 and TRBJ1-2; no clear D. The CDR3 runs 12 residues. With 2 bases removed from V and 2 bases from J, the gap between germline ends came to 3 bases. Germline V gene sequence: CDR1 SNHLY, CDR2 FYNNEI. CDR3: CASSEQNYGYTF. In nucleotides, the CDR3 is TGTGCCAGCAGTGAACAAAACTATGGCTACACCTTC.

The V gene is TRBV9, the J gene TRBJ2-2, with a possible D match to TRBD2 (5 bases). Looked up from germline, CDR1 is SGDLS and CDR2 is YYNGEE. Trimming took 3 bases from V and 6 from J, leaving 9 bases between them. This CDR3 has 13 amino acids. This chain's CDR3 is CASSATSSGELFF. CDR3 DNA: TGTGCCAGCAGCGCCACTAGTTCCGGGGAGCTGTTTTTT.

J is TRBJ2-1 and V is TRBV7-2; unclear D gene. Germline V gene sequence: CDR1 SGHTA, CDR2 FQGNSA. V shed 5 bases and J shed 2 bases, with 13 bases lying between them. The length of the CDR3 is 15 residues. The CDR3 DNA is TGTGCCAGCAGCACGTTCCCTGGGCCCTACAATGAGCAGTTCTTC. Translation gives CASSTFPGPYNEQFF.

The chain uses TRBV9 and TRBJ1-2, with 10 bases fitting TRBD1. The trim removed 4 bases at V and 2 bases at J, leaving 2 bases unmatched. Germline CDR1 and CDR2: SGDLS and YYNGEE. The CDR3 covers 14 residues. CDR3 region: CASSRGQGNYGYTF. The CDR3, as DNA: TGTGCCAGCAGCAGGGGACAGGGGAACTATGGCTACACCTTC.

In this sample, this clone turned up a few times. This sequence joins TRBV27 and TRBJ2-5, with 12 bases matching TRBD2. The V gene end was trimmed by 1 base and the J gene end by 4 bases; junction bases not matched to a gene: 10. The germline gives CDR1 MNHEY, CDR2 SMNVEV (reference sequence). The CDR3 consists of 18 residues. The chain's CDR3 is CASSLLSASGRVGETQYF. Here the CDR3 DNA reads TGTGCCAGCAGTTTATTGTCGGCTAGCGGGAGGGTGGGAGAGACCCAGTACTTC.

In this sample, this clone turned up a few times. The chain's CDR3 is CAISDLTGMNTEAFF. Here the CDR3 DNA reads TGTGCCATCAGTGATCTGACAGGGATGAACACTGAAGCTTTCTTT. This chain connects TRBV10-3 to TRBJ1-1; 7 bases agree with TRBD1. J lost 0 bases, V lost 3 bases, and 4 bases had no gene match. CDR3 length: 15 amino acids. CDR1 ENHRY and CDR2 SYGVKD come from the germline V gene.

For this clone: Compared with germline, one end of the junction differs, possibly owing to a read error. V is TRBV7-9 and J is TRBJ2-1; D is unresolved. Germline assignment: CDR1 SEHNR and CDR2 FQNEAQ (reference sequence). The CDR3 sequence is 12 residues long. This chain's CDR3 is CASSLARDKVIF. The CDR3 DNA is TGTGCCAGCAGCTTAGCGCGTGACAAGGTAATCTTC.

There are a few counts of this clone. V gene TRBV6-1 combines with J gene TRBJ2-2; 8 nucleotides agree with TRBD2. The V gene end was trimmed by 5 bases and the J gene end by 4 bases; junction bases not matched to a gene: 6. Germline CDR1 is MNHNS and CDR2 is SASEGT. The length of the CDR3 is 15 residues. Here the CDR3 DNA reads TGTGCCAGCAGTCGAGCGGGAGTCGCCACCGGGGAGCTGTTTTTT. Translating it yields CASSRAGVATGELFF.

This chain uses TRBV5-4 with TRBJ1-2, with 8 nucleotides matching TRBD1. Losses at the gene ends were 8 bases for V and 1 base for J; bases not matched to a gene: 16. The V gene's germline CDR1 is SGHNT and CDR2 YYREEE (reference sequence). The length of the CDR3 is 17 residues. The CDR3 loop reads CASTLLSGGRVNYGYTF. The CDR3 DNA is TGTGCCAGTACCCTCTTATCAGGGGGCAGGGTTAACTATGGCTACACCTTC.

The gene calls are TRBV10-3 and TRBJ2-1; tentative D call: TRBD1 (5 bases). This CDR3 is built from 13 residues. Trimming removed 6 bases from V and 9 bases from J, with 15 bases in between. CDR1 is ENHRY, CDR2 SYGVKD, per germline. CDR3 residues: CAIRDQGSGEQFF. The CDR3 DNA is TGTGCCATCAGAGATCAGGGAAGTGGTGAGCAGTTCTTC.

CDR3 bases: TGTGCCAGCACCCTAGCCGGCGCAAAGCAGTTCTTC. Its translation: CASTLAGAKQFF. This rearrangement joins TRBV28 to TRBJ2-1; D is possibly TRBD2 (5 bases). This CDR3 is 12 amino acids long. Trimming shortened V by 7 bases and J by 11 bases, and 15 bases separated the two germline ends. CDR1 and CDR2 from the germline V gene are MDHEN and SYDVKM. Complete variable domain (other parts from reference TRBV28 and TRBJ2-1): DVKVTQSSRYLVKRTGEKVFLECVQDMDHENMFWYRQDPGLGLRLIYFSYDVKMKEKGDIPEGYSVSREKKERFSLILESASTNQTSMYLCASTLAGAKQFFGPGTRLTVL.

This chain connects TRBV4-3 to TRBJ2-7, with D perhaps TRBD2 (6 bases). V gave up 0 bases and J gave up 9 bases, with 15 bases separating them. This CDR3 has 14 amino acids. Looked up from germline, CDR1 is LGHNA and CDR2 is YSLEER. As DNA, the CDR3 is TGCGCCAGCAGCCAAGAATTTGGACTACCCTCGCAGTACTTC. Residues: CASSQEFGLPSQYF.

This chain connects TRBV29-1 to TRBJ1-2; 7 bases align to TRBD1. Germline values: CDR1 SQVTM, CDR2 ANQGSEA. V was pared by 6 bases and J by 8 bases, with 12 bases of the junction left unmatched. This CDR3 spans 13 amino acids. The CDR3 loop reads CSVDPDRAGGYTF. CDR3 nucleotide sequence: TGCAGCGTCGACCCCGACAGGGCAGGAGGCTACACCTTC. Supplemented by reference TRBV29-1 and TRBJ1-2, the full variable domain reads SAVISQKPSRDICQRGTSLTIQCQVDSQVTMMFWYRQQPGQSLTLIATANQGSEATYESGFVIDKFPISRPNLTFSTLTVSNMSPEDSSIYLCSVDPDRAGGYTFGSGTRLTVV.